The 30 T cell receptor beta chains below come from one sample, sequenced in a study of shared clonotypes between healthy human individuals (TCRdb year 2020). To prepare the library, the immunoSEQ multiplex PCR assay was applied. TCRdb took this table from immuneACCESS and kept in-frame rearrangements with V and J called. Such tables lack part of the clones; where checked against another copy, unresolved V genes explain under half of the gap, and the rest is unexplained. The sample contains a few million clones, 80% to 95% of them found a single time. The ten largest clones add up to approximately 0.41% of the sample. Source material: naive CD4+ T cells from PBMCs. The cell subset or site label for this specimen denotes: CD45RA+ positively selected. The receptors were gathered from a man aged 18 to 35 in good health. Some clones in this sample may be carry-over from other donors' samples.

The chain links TRBV30 to TRBJ2-3; the D gene is possibly TRBD1 (6 bases). The length of the CDR3 is 15 residues. V was pared by 5 bases and J by 1 base, with 16 bases between. CDR1 is GTSNPN and CDR2 is SVGIG in the germline V gene (reference sequence). CDR3 DNA sequence: TGTGCCTGGTATCTCACCAGGGGTGGCACAGATACGCAGTATTTT. Its protein product is CAWYLTRGGTDTQYF.

The chain uses TRBV25-1 and TRBJ2-6, with D perhaps being TRBD1 or TRBD2 (5 bases each). In germline, CDR1 is MGHDK, CDR2 SYGVNS. V gave up 5 bases and J gave up 5 bases, with 13 bases separating them. CDR3 length: 15 amino acids. CDR3 sequence: CASSFTGGRANVLTF. The CDR3 bases are TGTGCCAGCAGTTTCACAGGAGGCCGGGCCAACGTCCTGACTTTC.

V gene TRBV13 combines with J gene TRBJ1-2; D not resolved. The V gene's germline CDR1 is PRHDT and CDR2 FYEKMQ (reference sequence). Trimming removed 5 bases from V and 8 bases from J, with 12 bases in between. The CDR3 runs 12 residues. The CDR3 region is CASSTRLVGYTF. CDR3 DNA: TGTGCCAGCAGCACCCGACTCGTGGGCTACACCTTC.

This clone was observed once. The chain combines TRBV2 with TRBJ2-2; TRBD2 matches at 7 bases. V trimming: 6 bases; J trimming: 6 bases; junction bases outside the gene matches: 7. The CDR3 length is 14 residues. In germline, CDR1 is SNHLY, CDR2 FYNNEI. The CDR3 loop reads CASRAGAWAGELFF. The CDR3 region has the DNA TGTGCCAGCAGGGCGGGAGCGTGGGCCGGGGAGCTGTTTTTT.

CDR3 sequence: CASFGGSEGYTF. The CDR3 coding sequence is TGTGCCAGCTTCGGAGGGAGTGAGGGCTACACCTTC. The chain recombines TRBV6-1 with TRBJ1-2; the D is unclear. Germline loops: CDR1 MNHNS, CDR2 SASEGT. V was trimmed by 8 bases and J by 8 bases, leaving 15 bases between them. The CDR3 covers 12 residues.

The chain couples TRBV5-1 to TRBJ2-3; 7 bases align to TRBD2. The V and J ends lost 1 base and 9 bases, in that order; junction bases with no gene match: 14. The CDR3 has 16 residues. Looked up from germline, CDR1 is SGHRS and CDR2 is YFSETQ. In DNA, the CDR3 is TGCGCCAGCAGCTTGAGTCCCAGCGGGGCCTCCGACACGCAGTATTTT. Translation gives CASSLSPSGASDTQYF.

This clone was seen a handful of times. Other DNA sequences from this sample encode an identical CDR3 as well. This rearrangement joins TRBV29-1 to TRBJ1-2, with D possibly matching TRBD1 (6 bases). V was cut by 6 bases and J by 2 bases, with 10 bases left in between. CDR3 length: 12 amino acids. In germline, CDR1 is SQVTM, CDR2 ANQGSEA. The CDR3 DNA is TGCAGCGTCACTGACAGGAACTATGGCTACACCTTC. Protein product: CSVTDRNYGYTF.

The chain carries TRBV13 and TRBJ2-2; the D is unclear. Trimming left V 3 bases short and J 2 bases short, with 19 bases between. Germline loops: CDR1 PRHDT, CDR2 FYEKMQ (reference sequence). The CDR3 spans 18 residues. The CDR3 sequence is CASSFMWAPSANTGELFF. The CDR3 DNA reads TGTGCCAGCAGCTTTATGTGGGCCCCCTCCGCTAACACCGGGGAGCTGTTTTTT.

This chain connects TRBV11-2 to TRBJ2-2; no clear D gene. Germline lookup yields CDR1 SGHAT and CDR2 FQNNGV. CDR3 length equals 15 residues. V shed 3 bases and J shed 0 bases, with 8 bases lying between them. This CDR3 is CASSFLAANTGELFF. The DNA for the CDR3 is TGTGCCAGCAGCTTCTTAGCCGCGAACACCGGGGAGCTGTTTTTT.

This chain uses TRBV19 with TRBJ2-3, with a possible D match to TRBD1 (5 bases). V was pared by 3 bases and J by 3 bases, with 13 bases between. The CDR3 sequence is 15 residues long. Germline V CDR1 and CDR2: LNHDA, SQIVND (reference sequence). The CDR3 region is CASSMGRPRTDTQYF. Here the CDR3 DNA reads TGTGCCAGTAGTATGGGGCGTCCAAGGACAGATACGCAGTATTTT.

The chain has TRBV5-1 and TRBJ2-7, with D possibly matching TRBD1 (6 bases). In germline, CDR1 is SGHRS, CDR2 YFSETQ. CDR3 length equals 15 residues. Between the trimmed V and J ends, which lost 4 bases and 3 bases, there was a span of 17 bases. The CDR3 loop reads CASSASGQSFYEQYF. The CDR3 DNA is TGCGCCAGCAGCGCCTCGGGACAAAGCTTCTACGAGCAGTACTTC.

The V gene is TRBV5-1, the J gene TRBJ2-1, with 8 bases lining up with TRBD2. CDR1 and CDR2 from the germline V gene are SGHRS and YFSETQ. The CDR3 covers 16 residues. The junction had 6 bases not matched to a gene; V was cut back by 4 bases and J by 0 bases. CDR3 coding DNA: TGCGCCAGCAGCCCAAGACTAGCGACCTCCTACAATGAGCAGTTCTTC. Translated: CASSPRLATSYNEQFF.

This sequence joins TRBV19 and TRBJ2-3, with 11 bases aligning to TRBD2. Unmatched junction bases numbered 20, after V lost 11 bases and J lost 7 bases. The CDR3 loop spans 17 amino acids. Germline CDR1 reads LNHDA; CDR2 reads SQIVND (reference sequence). The CDR3 region is CACTDSGRGGPTYTQYF. CDR3 bases: TGTGCCTGCACAGATAGCGGGAGGGGAGGGCCAACGTATACGCAGTATTTT.

In regard to this clone: Distinct nucleotide sequences in the sample also encode this CDR3. This chain joins TRBV19 and TRBJ2-2; D possibly corresponds to TRBD2 (5 bases). There are 15 residues in the CDR3. CDR1 and CDR2 from the germline V gene are LNHDA and SQIVND (reference sequence). Trimming took 1 base from V and 0 from J, leaving 6 bases between them. CDR3 amino acids: CASSIGAANTGELFF. The CDR3 nucleotides are TGTGCCAGTAGTATAGGAGCGGCGAACACCGGGGAGCTGTTTTTT. Based on the CDR3 plus reference TRBV19 and TRBJ2-2, the full variable domain is DGGITQSPKYLFRKEGQNVTLSCEQNLNHDAMYWYRQDPGQGLRLIYYSQIVNDFQKGDIAEGYSVSREKKESFPLTVTSAQKNPTAFYLCASSIGAANTGELFFGEGSRLTVL.

The V and J genes are TRBV15 and TRBJ2-1; the D is unclear. In germline, CDR1 is LNHNV, CDR2 YYDKDF (reference sequence). The CDR3 has 14 residues. With 6 bases removed from V and 2 bases from J, the gap between germline ends came to 11 bases. The CDR3 sequence: CATRRGIAYNEQFF. The DNA of the CDR3 is TGTGCCACCAGGCGTGGGATAGCCTACAATGAGCAGTTCTTC.

The rearrangement uses TRBV5-6 and TRBJ2-3; D is ambiguous. Trimming stripped 1 base from V and 3 bases from J, with 9 bases between. CDR3 length equals 14 residues. Germline V gene sequence: CDR1 SGHDT, CDR2 YYEEEE. The CDR3 DNA reads as TGTGCCAGCAGCTTGACGGGCAGGACAGATACGCAGTATTTT. It specifies CASSLTGRTDTQYF.

This clone is a singleton in its sample. The chain has TRBV6-5 and TRBJ2-7; possibly TRBD1 for D (5 bases). Trimming removed 3 bases from V and 6 bases from J, with 12 bases in between. This CDR3 contains 13 residues. The germline V gene encodes CDR1 MNHEY and CDR2 SVGAGI. CDR3 region: CASSYLRTTEQYF. Here the CDR3 DNA reads TGTGCCAGCAGTTATCTGCGGACAACCGAGCAGTACTTC.

In nucleotides, the CDR3 is TGTGCCAGCAGTAGTAGCGGGAGTATGCGCTACGAGCAGTACTTC. This translates into CASSSSGSMRYEQYF. J is TRBJ2-7 and V is TRBV6-1; 9 nucleotides align to TRBD2. Germline V gene sequence: CDR1 MNHNS, CDR2 SASEGT. CDR3 length: 15 residues. With V trimmed by 5 bases and J by 3 bases, 8 bases remained unmatched.

This chain connects TRBV5-4 to TRBJ2-2; maybe TRBD1 (6 bases). V shed 0 bases and J shed 0 bases, with 12 bases lying between them. From germline, CDR1 is SGHNT and CDR2 YYREEE (reference sequence). This CDR3 region has 17 residues. The CDR3 spells CASSLGGHHANTGELFF. The CDR3 coding sequence is TGTGCCAGCAGCTTGGGGGGACATCACGCGAACACCGGGGAGCTGTTTTTT.

The rearrangement uses TRBV6-6 and TRBJ1-2; tentatively, D is TRBD1 (5 bases). The ends were cut back, 0 bases at V and 6 bases at J, with 14 bases in the middle. This CDR3 has 15 residues. Germline V gives CDR1 MNHNY, CDR2 SVGAGI (reference sequence). The CDR3 region is CASSYSGTTRNGYTF. The DNA of the CDR3 is TGTGCCAGCAGTTACTCGGGGACGACCCGAAATGGCTACACCTTC.

CDR3 sequence (DNA): TGCAGCGTCTCGAGACCGGGGGTTGAAAAACTGTTTTTT. Its translation is CSVSRPGVEKLFF. This chain connects TRBV29-1 to TRBJ1-4; TRBD1 might be the D (5 bases). CDR1 and CDR2 from the germline V gene are SQVTM and ANQGSEA. CDR3 size: 13 residues. Trimming pared 6 bases from V and 7 bases from J, leaving 15 bases between.

The chain has TRBV4-1 and TRBJ2-6; D is perhaps TRBD1 or TRBD2 (5 bases each). The CDR3 length is 20 residues. Trimming stripped 3 bases from V and 0 bases from J, with 21 bases between. Germline loops: CDR1 MGHRA, CDR2 YSYEKL. CDR3 DNA: TGCGCCAGCAGCCATCCGGATGTCGGGGCCTCCACCTCTGGGGCCAACGTCCTGACTTTC. Its protein product is CASSHPDVGASTSGANVLTF.

Concerning this clone: A junction end diverges from the germline sequence, so it may reflect a read error. This chain uses TRBV6-1 with TRBJ1-2; the D is unclear. In germline, CDR1 is MNHNS, CDR2 SASEGT. The CDR3 has 11 amino acids. The CDR3 reads CASSFGPTKDF. Here the CDR3 DNA reads TGTGCCAGCAGCTTCGGACCGACGAAGGACTTC.

The V gene is TRBV6-6, the J gene TRBJ1-3, with D uncertain. The germline CDR1 and CDR2 sequences are MNHNY and SVGAGI (reference sequence). The CDR3 covers 16 residues. V was pared by 7 bases and J by 3 bases, with 19 bases between. The CDR3 DNA sequence: TGTGCCAGCACCCACGTCGGGGTCCGGAATGGAAACACCATATATTTT. Translating it yields CASTHVGVRNGNTIYF.

This chain joins TRBV5-4 and TRBJ1-1; TRBD1 matches 7 bases. Per the germline V gene, CDR1 is SGHNT and CDR2 is YYREEE (reference sequence). This CDR3 has 13 residues. The trim removed 1 base at V and 8 bases at J, leaving 5 bases unmatched. CDR3 sequence: CASSLSGGAEAFF. The CDR3 nucleotides read TGTGCCAGCAGCTTGTCAGGGGGTGCCGAAGCTTTCTTT.

Concerning this clone: One end of the junction fails to match germline, which may point to a read error. The same CDR3 also results from other DNA sequences found in this sample. The chain links TRBV7-2 to TRBJ1-2; 7 nucleotides match TRBD1. This CDR3 region has 12 residues. Germline values: CDR1 SGHTA, CDR2 FQGNSA. This chain's CDR3 is CASSLQGTDYTF. DNA of the CDR3: TGCGCCAGCAGTCTACAGGGGACAGACTACACCTTC.

The chain recombines TRBV5-6 with TRBJ1-4, with D unclear. Germline lookup yields CDR1 SGHDT and CDR2 YYEEEE. Trimming stripped 0 bases from V and 3 bases from J, with 6 bases between. This CDR3 has 14 amino acids. The CDR3 DNA follows: TGTGCCAGCAGCTTGGGTGCCTCTAATGAAAAACTGTTTTTT. Its protein product is CASSLGASNEKLFF.

This chain joins TRBV19 and TRBJ2-7; TRBD2 matches 11 bases. Germline V gene lookup returns CDR1 LNHDA and CDR2 SQIVND (reference sequence). Unmatched junction bases numbered 8, after V lost 7 bases and J lost 0 bases. There are 16 residues in the CDR3. The CDR3 nucleotides are TGTGCCAGTACCCCAACCGGGACTAGCGGCTCCTACGAGCAGTACTTC. Residues: CASTPTGTSGSYEQYF.

V usage is TRBV18 and J usage is TRBJ1-1; 7 bases fit TRBD1. Per the germline V gene, CDR1 is KGHSH and CDR2 is LQKENI. CDR3 length: 16 amino acids. V lost 3 bases to trimming and J lost 0 bases; unmatched junction nucleotides: 7. The CDR3: CASSPRDSTLNTEAFF. The CDR3, as DNA: TGTGCCAGCTCACCTCGGGACAGTACTCTGAACACTGAAGCTTTCTTT.

In its sample, this clone was seen once. The chain uses TRBV5-6 and TRBJ1-2; 8 bases agree with TRBD1. V was pared by 4 bases and J by 3 bases, with 11 bases of the junction left unmatched. Looked up from germline, CDR1 is SGHDT and CDR2 is YYEEEE. The CDR3 has 16 amino acids. DNA of the CDR3: TGTGCCAGCAGCCTTAATGGACAGGGCGTTTACTATGGCTACACCTTC. Translating it yields CASSLNGQGVYYGYTF.